The rows below give T cell receptor beta chains drawn from one sample of a study of blood T cells in healthy people across ages. Via MiXCR, TCRdb re-called the 5' RACE reads, giving one row per CDR3 protein. The repertoire holds hundreds of thousands of distinct CDR3 sequences, with under 25% as singletons. The specimen sequenced was blood. Source of these receptors: a man in his 70s in good health. Both conserved end residues are part of each CDR3. D genes are given only for firm matches. A row's size may be missing; if present it is once, few, many or a size class.

j_call | clone_size | d_call | v_call | cdr3_nt | cdr3_aa
TRBJ2-3 | few | TRBD2 | TRBV11-2 | TGTGCCAGCAGCTTTCGAGGTTCTAGCGGGAGGGCCAGTTTGATCCGAGATACGCAGTATTTT | CASSFRGSSGRASLIRDTQYF
TRBJ2-1 | . | TRBD1 | TRBV13 | TGTGCCAGCAGGAGACAGGGAAACTCCTACAATGAGCAGTTCTTC | CASRRQGNSYNEQFF
TRBJ1-5 | . | . | TRBV7-2 | TGTGCCAGCAGCCCGGGACGGATCAATCAGCCCCAGCATTTT | CASSPGRINQPQHF
TRBJ2-1 | few | . | TRBV20-1 | TGCAGTGCTAGAGATCGGACCGGGAGTACCTATGAGCAGTTCTTC | CSARDRTGSTYEQFF
TRBJ2-3 | few | . | TRBV30 | TGTGCCTGGAGTAAACTCACAGATACGCAGTATTTT | CAWSKLTDTQYF
TRBJ1-4 | . | . | TRBV24-1 | TGTGCCACCCACAGTGAAAAACTGTTTTTT | CATHSEKLFF
TRBJ2-7 | . | TRBD1 | TRBV6-1 | TGTGCCACTACAGAGGACAGGGGGCCGTACGAGCAGTACTTC | CATTEDRGPYEQYF
TRBJ2-2 | . | TRBD1 | TRBV20-1 | TGCAGTGCTAGCCGGGGGACAGGCGTCGGCACCGGGGAGCTGTTTTTT | CSASRGTGVGTGELFF
TRBJ2-2 | few | TRBD1 | TRBV29-1 | TGCAGCGTTGTTTCACAGGGGGTCTTCACCGGGGAGCTGTTTTTT | CSVVSQGVFTGELFF
TRBJ2-5 | few | TRBD2 | TRBV18 | TGTGCCAGCTCGCAGCGGGACTCTGGAGAGACCCAGTACTTC | CASSQRDSGETQYF
TRBJ2-3 | few | . | TRBV18 | TGTGCCAGCTCACCAGAACACACAGATACGCAGTATTTT | CASSPEHTDTQYF
TRBJ1-1 | . | . | TRBV7-9 | TGTGCCAGCAGCTTAGTTCTCGGGCCCACTGAAGCTTTCTTT | CASSLVLGPTEAFF
TRBJ1-1 | few | TRBD1 | TRBV28 | TGTGCCAGCAGTTTGGGGACAGGGAGGAACACTGAAGCTTTCTTT | CASSLGTGRNTEAFF
TRBJ2-1 | . | . | TRBV28 | TGTGCCAGCAGTTACAACTACGAGAGGTTCTTC | CASSYNYERFF
TRBJ2-3 | many | . | TRBV28 | TGTGCCAGCAGTTTAGGCCGAGGAGATACGCAGTATTTT | CASSLGRGDTQYF
TRBJ2-1 | many | TRBD1 | TRBV6-2/TRBV6-3 | TGTGCCAGCAGTCCCGAAGCCGGGACAGTAAAATACAATGAGCAGTTCTTC | CASSPEAGTVKYNEQFF
TRBJ1-1 | few | . | TRBV20-1 | TGCAGTGCCCGAGACTCGAGGGGGACTGAAGCTTTCTTT | CSARDSRGTEAFF
TRBJ2-5 | . | TRBD2 | TRBV5-1 | TGCGCCAGCAGCGCCGGTTCGGCGGGAGGACAAGAGACCCAGTACTTC | CASSAGSAGGQETQYF
TRBJ1-5 | few | . | TRBV5-1 | TGCGCCAGCAGCTTCGGAAGAGGCAGCCACGGCAATCAGCCCCAGCATTTT | CASSFGRGSHGNQPQHF
TRBJ1-5 | . | . | TRBV10-2 | TGCGCCAGCAGTGAGTCGAGAAGGGAGCCCCAGCATTTT | CASSESRREPQHF
TRBJ1-5 | . | . | TRBV12-3/TRBV12-4 | TGTGCCAGCAGTTTTGGCCCTTGGGGTAGCAATCAGCCCCAGCATTTT | CASSFGPWGSNQPQHF
TRBJ2-4 | once | TRBD2 | TRBV29-1 | TGCAGCGTTGACAGGGAGGGGAACATTCAGTACTTC | CSVDREGNIQYF
TRBJ2-7 | . | TRBD1 | TRBV9 | TGTGCCAGCAGCCCAGGACAGGGGGCGATCCTCTACGAGCAGTACTTC | CASSPGQGAILYEQYF
TRBJ2-1 | . | TRBD2 | TRBV7-2 | TGTGCCAGCAGCTTTCTAGCGGGGGGCTCGATTAGCTCCTACAATGAGCAGTTCTTC | CASSFLAGGSISSYNEQFF
TRBJ2-7 | . | . | TRBV12-3/TRBV12-4 | TGTGCCAGCAGTATCAGGGGTTCCTACGAGCAGTACTTC | CASSIRGSYEQYF
TRBJ2-5 | . | TRBD1 | TRBV20-1 | TGCAGTGCTAGAGATGTGGGACAGGGGGCGTTGCGGGAGGCCATGGAGACCCAGTACTTC | CSARDVGQGALREAMETQYF
TRBJ2-7 | . | TRBD2 | TRBV7-2 | TGTGCCAGCAGCCCTAATAGTTATTTGGTTACTAGCGCCACCTACGAGCAGTACTTC | CASSPNSYLVTSATYEQYF
TRBJ2-5 | few | . | TRBV9 | TGTGCCAGCAGCCTGGGTGGTCTGCCGGGGGCAGAGACCCAGTACTTC | CASSLGGLPGAETQYF
TRBJ2-7 | . | TRBD1 | TRBV3-1 | TGTGCCAGCAGCCAAGGGGACAGCTTGAGCTCCTACGAGCAGTACTTC | CASSQGDSLSSYEQYF
TRBJ1-1 | few | TRBD1 | TRBV27 | TGTGCCAGCAGTTTATATGGGAGGACAGGTGAAGCTTTCTTT | CASSLYGRTGEAFF
TRBJ1-3 | few | . | TRBV5-1 | TGCGCCAGCAGCTTGGTGGAGCCGGGATTCTCTGGAAACACCATATATTTT | CASSLVEPGFSGNTIYF
TRBJ2-7 | few | . | TRBV13 | TGTGCCAGCAGCCTAAAAGGTCCGGGGGAGCAGTACTTC | CASSLKGPGEQYF
TRBJ1-4 | . | TRBD1 | TRBV20-1 | TGCAGTGCTAGAGATGCGCCGGGACAGGGAAGTGAAAAACTGTTTTTT | CSARDAPGQGSEKLFF
TRBJ2-3 | . | TRBD2 | TRBV7-3 | TGTGCCAGCAGCAAAGGACTAGCGGGAGATACGCAGTATTTT | CASSKGLAGDTQYF
TRBJ1-4 | . | . | TRBV15 | TGTGCCACCAAGGAGGCGCAGAGTGAAAAACTGTTTTTT | CATKEAQSEKLFF
TRBJ2-1 | few | TRBD2 | TRBV3-1 | TGTGCCAGCAGCTCCCAACTAGCGGGAAATGGCAATGAGCAGTTCTTC | CASSSQLAGNGNEQFF
TRBJ2-1 | many | . | TRBV5-1 | TGCGCCAGCACGTACGGAGTAGGCAATGAGCAGTTCTTC | CASTYGVGNEQFF
TRBJ2-5 | few | TRBD2 | TRBV15 | TGTGCCACCAGCAGATTAGCGGGAGGGCCTGTGGAGACCCAGTACTTC | CATSRLAGGPVETQYF
TRBJ2-5 | many | . | TRBV27 | TGTGCCAGCAGTCTGTTAGCGGACCAACAAGAGACCCAGTACTTC | CASSLLADQQETQYF
TRBJ2-3 | few | TRBD2 | TRBV11-2 | TGTGCCAGCAGCTTAGGTCCGGGAGGCCTTCGCACAGATACGCAGTATTTT | CASSLGPGGLRTDTQYF
TRBJ1-2 | few | . | TRBV6-2/TRBV6-3 | TGTGCCAGCCGTTGGGGGACGGCCGCAAACTATGGCTACACCTTC | CASRWGTAANYGYTF
TRBJ2-1 | few | TRBD2 | TRBV9 | TGTGCCAGCAGCGTAGAGGCTAGCGGGAGGGGCGAGCAGTTCTTC | CASSVEASGRGEQFF
TRBJ2-2 | few | . | TRBV6-1 | TGTGCCAGCAGTGAAAACAGAAACACCGGGGAGCTGTTTTTT | CASSENRNTGELFF
TRBJ2-5 | . | . | TRBV27 | TGTGCCAGCACCACAGGGCAGGGGATCGGCGAGACCCAGTACTTC | CASTTGQGIGETQYF
TRBJ1-1 | . | . | TRBV15 | TGTGCCACCAGCAGAGATCCCCAGGGGACTGAAGCTTTCTTT | CATSRDPQGTEAFF
TRBJ1-2 | few | . | TRBV6-4 | TGTGCCAGCAGACCAAATGCGGGACGGGCTTATGGCTACACCTTC | CASRPNAGRAYGYTF
TRBJ2-1 | . | TRBD1 | TRBV14 | TGTGCCAGCAGCTATAGGGAGAAGGACAGGGCGATCTTC | CASSYREKDRAIF
TRBJ2-3 | few | . | TRBV6-5 | TGTGCCAGCAGTTTCACGGGAAGGGGGGCTAGCACAGATACGCAGTATTTT | CASSFTGRGASTDTQYF